This T cell receptor (beta chain) was captured by sequencing in a study of control samples from healthy donors and cancer patients. Some clones are missing from TCRdb's copy, which holds only in-frame ones; the method was immunoSEQ multiplex PCR. The sample has 80,000 to 100,000 clones, 88% seen once. This clone has just a few counts. Looked up from germline, CDR1 is SGHVS and CDR2 is FQNEAQ. The CDR3 runs to 15 residues. With V trimmed by 4 bases and J by 5 bases, 6 bases remained unmatched. The sequence derives from a young man in good health. The sample consisted of blood. The chain joins TRBV7-8 to TRBJ1-2; 11 bases are shared with TRBD1. DNA of the CDR3: TGTGCCAGCAGCTCCGGGACAGGGGGTAGTTATGGCTACACCTTC. Its translation is CASSSGTGGSYGYTF.